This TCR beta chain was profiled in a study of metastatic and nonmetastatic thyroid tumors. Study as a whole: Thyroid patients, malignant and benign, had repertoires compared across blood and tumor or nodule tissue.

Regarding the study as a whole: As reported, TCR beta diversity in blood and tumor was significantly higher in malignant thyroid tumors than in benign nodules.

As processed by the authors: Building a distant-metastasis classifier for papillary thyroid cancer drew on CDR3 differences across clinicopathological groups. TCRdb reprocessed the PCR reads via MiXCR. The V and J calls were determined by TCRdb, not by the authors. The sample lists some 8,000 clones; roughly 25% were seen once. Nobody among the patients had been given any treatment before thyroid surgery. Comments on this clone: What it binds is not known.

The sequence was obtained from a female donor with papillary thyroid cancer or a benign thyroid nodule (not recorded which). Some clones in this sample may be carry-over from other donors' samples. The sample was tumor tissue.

Here the CDR3 reads CASSVDGFDTEAFF. CDR3 sequence (DNA): TGCGCCAGCAGCGTGGACGGTTTCGACACTGAAGCTTTCTTT. The V and J genes are TRBV5-1 and TRBJ1-1; D ambiguous. V lost 4 bases and J 3 bases, leaving 13 bases between the germline ends. The CDR3 spans 14 residues. Germline V gene lookup returns CDR1 SGHRS and CDR2 YFSETQ.